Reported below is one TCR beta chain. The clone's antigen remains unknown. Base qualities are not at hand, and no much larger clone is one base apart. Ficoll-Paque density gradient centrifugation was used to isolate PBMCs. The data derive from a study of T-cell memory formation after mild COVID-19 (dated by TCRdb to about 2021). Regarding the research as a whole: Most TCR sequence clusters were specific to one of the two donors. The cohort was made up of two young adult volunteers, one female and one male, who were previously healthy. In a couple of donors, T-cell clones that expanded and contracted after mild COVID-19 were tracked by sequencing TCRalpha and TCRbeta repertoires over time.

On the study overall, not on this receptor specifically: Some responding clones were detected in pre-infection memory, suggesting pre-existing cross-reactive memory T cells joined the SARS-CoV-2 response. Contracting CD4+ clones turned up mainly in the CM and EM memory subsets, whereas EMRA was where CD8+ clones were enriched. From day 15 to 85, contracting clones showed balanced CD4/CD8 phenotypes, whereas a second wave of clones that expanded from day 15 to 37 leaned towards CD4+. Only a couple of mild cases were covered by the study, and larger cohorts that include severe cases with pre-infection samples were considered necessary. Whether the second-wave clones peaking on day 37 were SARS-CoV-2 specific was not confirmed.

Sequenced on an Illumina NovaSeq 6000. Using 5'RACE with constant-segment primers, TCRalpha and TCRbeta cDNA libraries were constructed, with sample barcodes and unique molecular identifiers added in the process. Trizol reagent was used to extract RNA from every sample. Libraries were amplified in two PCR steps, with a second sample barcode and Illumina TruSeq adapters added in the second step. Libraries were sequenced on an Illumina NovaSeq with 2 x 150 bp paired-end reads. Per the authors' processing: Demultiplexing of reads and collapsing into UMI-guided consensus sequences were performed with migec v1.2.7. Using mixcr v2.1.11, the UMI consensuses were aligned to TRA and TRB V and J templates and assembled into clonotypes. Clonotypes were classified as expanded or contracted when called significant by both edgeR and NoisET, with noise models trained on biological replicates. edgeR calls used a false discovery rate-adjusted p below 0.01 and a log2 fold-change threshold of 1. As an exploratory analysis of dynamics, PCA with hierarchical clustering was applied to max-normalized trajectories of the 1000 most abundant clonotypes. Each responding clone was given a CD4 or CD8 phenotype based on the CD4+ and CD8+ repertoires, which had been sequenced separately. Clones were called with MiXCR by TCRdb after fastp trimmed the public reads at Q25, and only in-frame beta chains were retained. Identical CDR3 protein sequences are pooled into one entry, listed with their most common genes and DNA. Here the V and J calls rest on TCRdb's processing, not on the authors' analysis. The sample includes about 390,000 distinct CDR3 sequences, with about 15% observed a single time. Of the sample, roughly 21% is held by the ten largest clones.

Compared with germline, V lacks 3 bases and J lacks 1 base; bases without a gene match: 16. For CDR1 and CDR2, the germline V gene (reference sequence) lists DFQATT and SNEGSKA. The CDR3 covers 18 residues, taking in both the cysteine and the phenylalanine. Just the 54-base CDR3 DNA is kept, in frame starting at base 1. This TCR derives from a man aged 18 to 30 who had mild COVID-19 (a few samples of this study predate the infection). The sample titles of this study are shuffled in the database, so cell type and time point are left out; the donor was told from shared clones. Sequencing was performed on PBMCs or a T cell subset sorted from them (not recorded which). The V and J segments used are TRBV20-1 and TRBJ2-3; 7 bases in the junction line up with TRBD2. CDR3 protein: CSASIPRGSRGGTDTQYF. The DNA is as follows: TGCAGTGCTAGTATCCCACGGGGGAGCCGGGGGGGCACAGATACGCAGTATTTT.